The sequence of this T cell receptor beta chain was determined in a study of T cell repertoires in cytomegalovirus infection. Study details: Shared public TCR beta signatures pointed to both CMV infection and a matching HLA type. Study-wide results and limits: In two of eight donors, the top clonotype was HLA-C-restricted CMV-specific. CMV carriers with the relevant HLA were identified by cumulative public TCR beta family frequency.

This clonotype was seen only a few times. Its antigen is as yet unknown. TCRdb reprocessed the reads with MiXCR, giving one entry per CDR3 protein. The data show about 130,000 distinct CDR3 sequences, roughly a quarter seen once. CDR1 MNHNS and CDR2 SASEGT come from the germline V gene. CDR3 length: 14 amino acids. V was pared by 6 bases and J by 5 bases, with 7 bases of the junction left unmatched. The sequence came from a human donor in good health (CMV status not recorded). Some clones in this sample may be carry-over from other donors' samples. This chain joins TRBV6-1 and TRBJ2-5; 9 bases match TRBD2. Input material: PBMCs, sequenced either directly or after in vitro stimulation (not recorded which). CDR3 protein: CASRPGLATETQYF. The DNA of the CDR3 is TGTGCCAGCAGACCCGGACTAGCGACCGAGACCCAGTACTTC.